This TCR beta chain was documented in a study of cytomegalovirus exposure and HLA in healthy donors. Study information: In terms of ancestry, the Caucasian-associated cluster contained 81% of the 398 genotyped donors.

Use of 60 Vbeta and 13 Jbeta primers characterized the PCR. Assay: immunoSEQ multiplex PCR; the TCRdb copy retains only in-frame clones and omits some. The sample has 180,000 or so clones; approximately 80% are singletons. The CDR3 covers 13 residues. The germline V gene has CDR1 SGDLS and CDR2 YYNGEE. The V end was cut by 7 bases, the J end by 9 bases, with 14 bases between. Material for sequencing was PBMCs. The V and J genes are TRBV9 and TRBJ1-6; no definite D call. The source of this sequence is a female donor in good health and CMV-seronegative. CDR3 nucleotide sequence: TGTGCCAGCGGGAAGCAAGAGGGTTCACCCCTCCACTTT. Its translation: CASGKQEGSPLHF.